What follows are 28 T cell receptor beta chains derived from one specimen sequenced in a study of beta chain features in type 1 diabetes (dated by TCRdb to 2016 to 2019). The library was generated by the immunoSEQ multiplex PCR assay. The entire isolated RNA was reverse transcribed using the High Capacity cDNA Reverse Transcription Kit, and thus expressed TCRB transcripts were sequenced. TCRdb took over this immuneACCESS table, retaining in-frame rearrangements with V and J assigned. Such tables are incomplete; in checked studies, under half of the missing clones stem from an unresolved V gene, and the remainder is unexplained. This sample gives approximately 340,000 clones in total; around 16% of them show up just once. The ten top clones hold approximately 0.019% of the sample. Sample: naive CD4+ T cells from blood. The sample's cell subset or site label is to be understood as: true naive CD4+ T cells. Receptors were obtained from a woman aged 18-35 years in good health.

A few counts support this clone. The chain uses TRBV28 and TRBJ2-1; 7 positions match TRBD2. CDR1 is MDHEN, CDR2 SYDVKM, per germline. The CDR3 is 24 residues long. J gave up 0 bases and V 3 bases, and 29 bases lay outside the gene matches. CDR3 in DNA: TGTGCCAGCAGTTTCTGGAGCCGTTCAAGTTCACGCCGACCCAGCGGGATCTCCTACAATGAGCAGTTCTTC. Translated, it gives CASSFWSRSSSRRPSGISYNEQFF.

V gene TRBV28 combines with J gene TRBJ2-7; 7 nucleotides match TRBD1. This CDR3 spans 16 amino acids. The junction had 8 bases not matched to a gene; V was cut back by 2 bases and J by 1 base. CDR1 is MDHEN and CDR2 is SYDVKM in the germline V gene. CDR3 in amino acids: CASSLGSTGLSYEQYF. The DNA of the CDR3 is TGTGCCAGCAGTTTAGGGTCGACAGGGCTTTCCTACGAGCAGTACTTC.

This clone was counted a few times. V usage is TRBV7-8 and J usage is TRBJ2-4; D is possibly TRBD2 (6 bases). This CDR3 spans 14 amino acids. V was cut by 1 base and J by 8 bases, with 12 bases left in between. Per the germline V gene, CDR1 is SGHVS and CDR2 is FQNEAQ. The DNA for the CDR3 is TGTGCCAGCAGCTTAGGTCGGTCGGGGGACATTCAGTACTTC. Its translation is CASSLGRSGDIQYF.

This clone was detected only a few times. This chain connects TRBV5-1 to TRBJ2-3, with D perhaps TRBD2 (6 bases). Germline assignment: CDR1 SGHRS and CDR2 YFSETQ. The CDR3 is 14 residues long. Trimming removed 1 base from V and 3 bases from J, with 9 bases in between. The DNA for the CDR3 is TGCGCCAGCAGCTTGATCCGGGAGACAGATACGCAGTATTTT. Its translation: CASSLIRETDTQYF. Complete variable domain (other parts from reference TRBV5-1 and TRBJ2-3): KAGVTQTPRYLIKTRGQQVTLSCSPISGHRSVSWYQQTPGQGLQFLFEYFSETQRNKGNFPGRFSGRQFSNSRSEMNVSTLELGDSALYLCASSLIRETDTQYFGPGTRLTVL.

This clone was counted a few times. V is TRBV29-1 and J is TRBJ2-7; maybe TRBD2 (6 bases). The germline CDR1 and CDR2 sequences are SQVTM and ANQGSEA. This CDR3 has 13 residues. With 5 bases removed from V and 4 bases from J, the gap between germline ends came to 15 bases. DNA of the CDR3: TGCAGCGTTTCCCCGACTAGTTGGTACGAGCAGTACTTC. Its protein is CSVSPTSWYEQYF.

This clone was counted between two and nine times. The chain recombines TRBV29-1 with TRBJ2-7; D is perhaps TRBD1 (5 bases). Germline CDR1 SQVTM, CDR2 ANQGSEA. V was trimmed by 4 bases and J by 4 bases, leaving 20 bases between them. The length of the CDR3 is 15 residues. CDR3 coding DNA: TGCAGCGTTGGACCCTTGCTGTCAGGGCCTTACGAGCAGTACTTC. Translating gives CSVGPLLSGPYEQYF.

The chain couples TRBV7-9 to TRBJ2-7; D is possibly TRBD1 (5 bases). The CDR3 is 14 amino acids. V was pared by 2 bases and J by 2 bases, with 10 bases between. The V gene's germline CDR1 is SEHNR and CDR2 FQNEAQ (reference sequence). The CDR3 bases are TGTGCCAGCAGCTTACAGGGTCCTGCCTACGAGCAGTACTTC. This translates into CASSLQGPAYEQYF. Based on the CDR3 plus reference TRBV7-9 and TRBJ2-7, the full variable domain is DTGVSQNPRHKITKRGQNVTFRCDPISEHNRLYWYRQTLGQGPEFLTYFQNEAQLEKSRLLSDRFSAERPKGSFSTLEIQRTEQGDSAMYLCASSLQGPAYEQYFGPGTRLTVT.

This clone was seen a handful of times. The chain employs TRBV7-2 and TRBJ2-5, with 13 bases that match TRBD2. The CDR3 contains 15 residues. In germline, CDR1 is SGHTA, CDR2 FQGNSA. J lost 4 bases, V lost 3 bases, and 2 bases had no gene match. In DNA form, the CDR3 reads TGTGCCAGCAGCTTCGGACTAGCGGGAGCAGAGACCCAGTACTTC. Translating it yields CASSFGLAGAETQYF.

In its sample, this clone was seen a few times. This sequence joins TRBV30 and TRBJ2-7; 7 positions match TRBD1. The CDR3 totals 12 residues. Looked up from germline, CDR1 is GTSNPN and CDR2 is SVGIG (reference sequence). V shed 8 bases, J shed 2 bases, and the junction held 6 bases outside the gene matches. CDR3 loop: CAGYRGPYEQYF. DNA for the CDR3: TGTGCCGGGTATAGGGGGCCCTACGAGCAGTACTTC.

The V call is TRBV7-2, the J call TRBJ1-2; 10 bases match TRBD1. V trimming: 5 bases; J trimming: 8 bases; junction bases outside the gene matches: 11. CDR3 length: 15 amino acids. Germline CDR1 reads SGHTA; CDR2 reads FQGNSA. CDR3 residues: CASSPSGTGVGGYTF. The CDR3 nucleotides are TGTGCCAGCAGCCCCTCCGGGACAGGGGTAGGAGGCTACACCTTC.

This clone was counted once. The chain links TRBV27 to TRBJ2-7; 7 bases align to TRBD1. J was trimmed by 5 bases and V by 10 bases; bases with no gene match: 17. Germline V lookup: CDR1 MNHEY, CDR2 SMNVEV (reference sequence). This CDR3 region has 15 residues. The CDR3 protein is CATTKADRVGNEQYF. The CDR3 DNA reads TGTGCCACAACGAAGGCCGACAGGGTGGGAAACGAGCAGTACTTC.

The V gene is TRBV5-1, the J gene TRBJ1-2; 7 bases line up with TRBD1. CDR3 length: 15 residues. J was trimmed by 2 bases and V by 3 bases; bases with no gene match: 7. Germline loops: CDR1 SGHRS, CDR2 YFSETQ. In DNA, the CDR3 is TGCGCCAGCAGCTCTGTCGGGGACAGCAACTATGGCTACACCTTC. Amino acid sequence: CASSSVGDSNYGYTF. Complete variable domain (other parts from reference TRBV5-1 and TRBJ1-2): KAGVTQTPRYLIKTRGQQVTLSCSPISGHRSVSWYQQTPGQGLQFLFEYFSETQRNKGNFPGRFSGRQFSNSRSEMNVSTLELGDSALYLCASSSVGDSNYGYTFGSGTRLTVV.

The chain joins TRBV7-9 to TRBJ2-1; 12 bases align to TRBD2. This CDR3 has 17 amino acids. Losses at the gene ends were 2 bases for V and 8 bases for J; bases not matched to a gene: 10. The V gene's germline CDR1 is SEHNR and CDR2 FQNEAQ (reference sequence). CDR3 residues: CASSLPSTSGRSDEQFF. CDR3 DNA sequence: TGTGCCAGCAGCTTACCCTCGACTAGCGGGAGATCAGATGAGCAGTTCTTC. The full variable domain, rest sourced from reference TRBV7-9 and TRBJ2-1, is DTGVSQNPRHKITKRGQNVTFRCDPISEHNRLYWYRQTLGQGPEFLTYFQNEAQLEKSRLLSDRFSAERPKGSFSTLEIQRTEQGDSAMYLCASSLPSTSGRSDEQFFGPGTRLTVL.

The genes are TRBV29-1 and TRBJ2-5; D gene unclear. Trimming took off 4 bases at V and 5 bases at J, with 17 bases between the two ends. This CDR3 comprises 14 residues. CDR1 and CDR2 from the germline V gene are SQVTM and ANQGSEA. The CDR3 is CSVVGRVVKETQYF. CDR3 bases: TGCAGCGTTGTGGGTCGGGTGGTCAAGGAGACCCAGTACTTC. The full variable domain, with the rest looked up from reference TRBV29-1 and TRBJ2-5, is SAVISQKPSRDICQRGTSLTIQCQVDSQVTMMFWYRQQPGQSLTLIATANQGSEATYESGFVIDKFPISRPNLTFSTLTVSNMSPEDSSIYLCSVVGRVVKETQYFGPGTRLLVL.

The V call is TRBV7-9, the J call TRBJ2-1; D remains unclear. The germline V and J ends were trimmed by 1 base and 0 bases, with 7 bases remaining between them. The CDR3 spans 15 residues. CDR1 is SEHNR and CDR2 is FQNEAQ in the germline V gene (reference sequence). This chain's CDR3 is CASSLVASSYNEQFF. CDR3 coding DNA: TGTGCCAGCAGCTTAGTCGCTAGCTCCTACAATGAGCAGTTCTTC.

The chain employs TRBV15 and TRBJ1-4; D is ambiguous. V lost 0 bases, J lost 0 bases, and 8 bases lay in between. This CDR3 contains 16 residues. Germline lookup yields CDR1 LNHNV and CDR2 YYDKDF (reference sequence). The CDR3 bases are TGTGCCACCAGCAGAGATTTAACAGCAACTAATGAAAAACTGTTTTTT. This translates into CATSRDLTATNEKLFF.

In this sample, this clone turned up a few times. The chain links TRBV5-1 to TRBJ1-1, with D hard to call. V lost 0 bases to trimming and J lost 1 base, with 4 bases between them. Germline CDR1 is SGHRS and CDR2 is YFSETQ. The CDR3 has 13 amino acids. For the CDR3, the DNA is TGCGCCAGCAGCTTGGCTTGGAACACTGAAGCTTTCTTT. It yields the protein CASSLAWNTEAFF.

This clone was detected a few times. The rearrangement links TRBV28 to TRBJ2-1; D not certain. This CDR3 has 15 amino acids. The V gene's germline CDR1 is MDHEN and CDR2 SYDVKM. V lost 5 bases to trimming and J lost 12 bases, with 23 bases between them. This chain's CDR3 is CASSPTGSQIIVQFF. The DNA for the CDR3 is TGTGCCAGCAGTCCCACGGGTTCCCAAATAATCGTGCAGTTCTTC. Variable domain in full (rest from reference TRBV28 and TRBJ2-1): DVKVTQSSRYLVKRTGEKVFLECVQDMDHENMFWYRQDPGLGLRLIYFSYDVKMKEKGDIPEGYSVSREKKERFSLILESASTNQTSMYLCASSPTGSQIIVQFFGPGTRLTVL.

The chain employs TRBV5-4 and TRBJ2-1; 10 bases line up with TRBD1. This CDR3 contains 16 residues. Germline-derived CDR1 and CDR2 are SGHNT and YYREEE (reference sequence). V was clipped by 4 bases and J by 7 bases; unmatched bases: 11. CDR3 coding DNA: TGTGCCAGCAGCCCGCCAGGGGACAGGGGAAGGAATGAGCAGTTCTTC. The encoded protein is CASSPPGDRGRNEQFF.

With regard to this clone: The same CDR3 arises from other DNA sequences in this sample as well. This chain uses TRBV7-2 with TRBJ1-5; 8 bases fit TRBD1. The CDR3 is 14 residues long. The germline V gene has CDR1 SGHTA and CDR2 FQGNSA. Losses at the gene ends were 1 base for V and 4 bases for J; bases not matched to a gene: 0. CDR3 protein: CASSLGTGNQPQHF. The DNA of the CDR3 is TGTGCCAGCAGCTTAGGGACAGGGAATCAGCCCCAGCATTTT. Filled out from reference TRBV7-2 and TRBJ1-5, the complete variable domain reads GAGVSQSPSNKVTEKGKDVELRCDPISGHTALYWYRQSLGQGLEFLIYFQGNSAPDKSGLPSDRFSAERTGGSVSTLTIQRTQQEDSAVYLCASSLGTGNQPQHFGDGTRLSIL.

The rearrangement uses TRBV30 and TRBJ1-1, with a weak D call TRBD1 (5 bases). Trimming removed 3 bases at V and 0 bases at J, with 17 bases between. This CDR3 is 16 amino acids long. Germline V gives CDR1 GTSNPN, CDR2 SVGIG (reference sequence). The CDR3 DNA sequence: TGTGCCTGGAGGGGGAACCGACAGAACTTGAACACTGAAGCTTTCTTT. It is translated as CAWRGNRQNLNTEAFF.

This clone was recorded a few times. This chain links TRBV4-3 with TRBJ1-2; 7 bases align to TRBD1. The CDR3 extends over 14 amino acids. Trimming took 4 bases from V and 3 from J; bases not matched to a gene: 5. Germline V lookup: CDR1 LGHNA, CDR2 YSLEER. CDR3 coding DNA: TGCGCCAGCAGCCCCGACAGGGCCGACTATGGCTACACCTTC. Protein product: CASSPDRADYGYTF.

The DNA for the CDR3 is TGTGCCATCAGTGCCTCACCTAGAAGTGGGACCCAGTACTTC. Protein sequence: CAISASPRSGTQYF. The chain links TRBV10-3 to TRBJ2-5; D uncertain. The length of the CDR3 is 14 residues. The germline V and J ends were trimmed by 4 bases and 7 bases, with 16 bases remaining between them. CDR1 is ENHRY, CDR2 SYGVKD, per germline.

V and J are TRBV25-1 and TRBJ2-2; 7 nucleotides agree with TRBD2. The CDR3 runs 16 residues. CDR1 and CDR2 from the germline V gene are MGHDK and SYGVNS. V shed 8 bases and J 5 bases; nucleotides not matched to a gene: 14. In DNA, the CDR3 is TGTGCCAGCCGATATGCTGCGGGAGTAGGAACCGGGGAGCTGTTTTTT. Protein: CASRYAAGVGTGELFF.

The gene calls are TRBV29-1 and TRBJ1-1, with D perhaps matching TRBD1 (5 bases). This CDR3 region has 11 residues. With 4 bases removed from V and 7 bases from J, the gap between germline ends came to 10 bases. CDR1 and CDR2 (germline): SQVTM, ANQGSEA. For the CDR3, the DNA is TGCAGCGTTGCTAGACAGAATGAAGCTTTCTTT. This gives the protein CSVARQNEAFF. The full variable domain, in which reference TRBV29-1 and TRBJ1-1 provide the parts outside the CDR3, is SAVISQKPSRDICQRGTSLTIQCQVDSQVTMMFWYRQQPGQSLTLIATANQGSEATYESGFVIDKFPISRPNLTFSTLTVSNMSPEDSSIYLCSVARQNEAFFGQGTRLTVV.

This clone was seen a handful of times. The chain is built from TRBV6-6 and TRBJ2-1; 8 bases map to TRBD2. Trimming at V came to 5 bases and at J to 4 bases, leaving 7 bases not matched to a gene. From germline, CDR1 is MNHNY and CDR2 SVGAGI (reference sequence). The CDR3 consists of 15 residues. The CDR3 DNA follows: TGTGCCAGCAGTCCCGGACTAGCTGTTTACAATGAGCAGTTCTTC. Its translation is CASSPGLAVYNEQFF.

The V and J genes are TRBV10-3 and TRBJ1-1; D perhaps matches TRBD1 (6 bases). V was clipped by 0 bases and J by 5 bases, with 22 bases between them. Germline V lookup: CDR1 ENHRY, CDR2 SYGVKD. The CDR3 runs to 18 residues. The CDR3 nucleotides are TGTGCCATCAGTGAGTCGATCCGGCCGCAGGGGCGATGGACTGAAGCTTTCTTT. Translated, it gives CAISESIRPQGRWTEAFF.

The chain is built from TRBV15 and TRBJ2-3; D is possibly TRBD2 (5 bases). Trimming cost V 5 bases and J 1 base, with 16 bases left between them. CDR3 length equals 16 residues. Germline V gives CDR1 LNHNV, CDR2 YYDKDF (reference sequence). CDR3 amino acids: CATSPGGLARTDTQYF. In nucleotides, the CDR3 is TGTGCCACCAGCCCTGGTGGGCTAGCCCGCACAGATACGCAGTATTTT.